This TCR beta chain was sequenced for a study of cytomegalovirus exposure and HLA in healthy donors. About the research overall: When 398 donors were genotyped, approximately 80% of them were found to fall in the Caucasian-associated ancestry cluster.

This CDR3 has 12 residues. From germline, CDR1 is SGHTA and CDR2 FQGNSA. V lost 2 bases and J 14 bases, leaving 12 bases between the germline ends. The PCR made use of 60 Vbeta and 13 Jbeta primers. TCRdb's table, derived via immunoSEQ multiplex PCR, lists solely in-frame clones and lacks some. The table lists 180,000 or so clones, 81% of them singletons. The sequenced sample consisted of PBMCs. The V gene is TRBV7-2, the J gene TRBJ1-4, with D unresolved. This sequence originates from a woman under 30 in good health and CMV-seropositive. The CDR3 DNA is TGTGCCAGCAGCTTAACCTCCCGTCGGCTGTTTTTT. Translating it yields CASSLTSRRLFF.